The next 8 T cell receptor beta chains were all read from a single sample in a study of cytomegalovirus exposure and HLA in healthy donors. PCR employed 60 Vbeta and 13 Jbeta primers. Sequencing used immunoSEQ multiplex PCR; TCRdb keeps in-frame clones, though not all of them. The data contain approximately 150,000 clones, 75% to 90% of them singletons. Sample: PBMCs. These receptors were collected from a woman aged 30 to 39 in good health and CMV-seronegative.

The J gene is TRBJ2-1, the V gene TRBV28, with TRBD1 matching over 10 bases. This CDR3 spans 19 amino acids. Germline V CDR1 and CDR2: MDHEN, SYDVKM. J gave up 7 bases and V 7 bases, and 22 bases lay outside the gene matches. CDR3 sequence reads: CASNQNTWGGTGARNEQFF. CDR3 nucleotide sequence: TGTGCCAGCAATCAAAACACTTGGGGCGGGACAGGGGCACGGAATGAGCAGTTCTTC. Combining the CDR3 with reference TRBV28 and TRBJ2-1 gives the whole variable domain DVKVTQSSRYLVKRTGEKVFLECVQDMDHENMFWYRQDPGLGLRLIYFSYDVKMKEKGDIPEGYSVSREKKERFSLILESASTNQTSMYLCASNQNTWGGTGARNEQFFGPGTRLTVL.

This rearrangement joins TRBV21-1 to TRBJ1-1; the table gives TRBD1 as D, unverified against the DNA. TRBV21-1 represents a pseudogene. This CDR3 has 15 amino acids. The CDR3 protein is CASSRSDRANTEAFF. CDR3 DNA sequence: TGTGCCAGCAGCAGGTCCGACAGGGCGAACACTGAAGCTTTCTTT.

The chain combines TRBV30 with TRBJ2-3, with D possibly being TRBD2 (5 bases). The germline gives CDR1 GTSNPN, CDR2 SVGIG (reference sequence). The V end was cut by 4 bases, the J end by 2 bases, with 13 bases between. The CDR3 length is 14 residues. The CDR3 reads CAWKVGRVTDTQYF. DNA of the CDR3: TGTGCCTGGAAGGTCGGGCGGGTCACAGATACGCAGTATTTT. Together with reference TRBV30 and TRBJ2-3, the CDR3 gives the full variable domain: SQTIHQWPATLVQPVGSPLSLECTVEGTSNPNLYWYRQAAGRGLQLLFYSVGIGQISSEVPQNLSASRPQDRQFILSSKKLLLSDSGFYLCAWKVGRVTDTQYFGPGTRLTVL.

This clone has more than one count but fewer than ten. The chain combines TRBV4-3 with TRBJ2-7; D may be TRBD2 (7 bases). Germline values: CDR1 LGHNA, CDR2 YSLEER. With 1 base removed from V and 7 bases from J, the gap between germline ends came to 14 bases. This CDR3 has 14 residues. The CDR3 DNA follows: TGCGCCAGCAGCCAAGGTGGGGGGGCGCAGGAGCAGTACTTC. As protein: CASSQGGGAQEQYF.

This clone was seen more than once but under ten times. This chain uses TRBV7-8 with TRBJ2-3; a weak D match, TRBD1 (5 bases). Looked up from germline, CDR1 is SGHVS and CDR2 is FQNEAQ. V gave up 3 bases and J gave up 4 bases, with 11 bases separating them. CDR3 size: 14 residues. The CDR3 nucleotides read TGTGCCAGCAGCTTTTTCAGGGTGGCAGATACGCAGTATTTT. Encoded protein: CASSFFRVADTQYF.

This clone was detected only a few times. V usage is TRBV6-1 and J usage is TRBJ2-1; TRBD2 matches at 7 bases. Germline CDR1 and CDR2: MNHNS and SASEGT. V was pared by 3 bases and J by 7 bases, with 12 bases of the junction left unmatched. This CDR3 contains 16 residues. The CDR3 DNA follows: TGTGCCAGCAGTGACTATGATGGAGGGAGGGATAATGAGCAGTTCTTC. Amino acid sequence: CASSDYDGGRDNEQFF.

This chain joins TRBV5-1 and TRBJ1-4; perhaps TRBD1 as D (5 bases). V gave up 4 bases and J gave up 8 bases, with 18 bases separating them. There are 15 residues in the CDR3. The V gene's germline CDR1 is SGHRS and CDR2 YFSETQ. As DNA, the CDR3 is TGCGCCAGCAGCCAAGATGGGGCCCTAGGGGAAAAACTGTTTTTT. Its protein is CASSQDGALGEKLFF.

The J gene is TRBJ1-5, the V gene TRBV6-5; TRBD1 matches at 7 bases. V was clipped by 5 bases and J by 0 bases; unmatched bases: 4. Germline V CDR1 and CDR2: MNHEY, SVGAGI. CDR3 length equals 15 residues. The CDR3 loop reads CASSRGQYSNQPQHF. CDR3 nucleotide sequence: TGTGCCAGCAGTCGGGGACAGTATAGCAATCAGCCCCAGCATTTT.